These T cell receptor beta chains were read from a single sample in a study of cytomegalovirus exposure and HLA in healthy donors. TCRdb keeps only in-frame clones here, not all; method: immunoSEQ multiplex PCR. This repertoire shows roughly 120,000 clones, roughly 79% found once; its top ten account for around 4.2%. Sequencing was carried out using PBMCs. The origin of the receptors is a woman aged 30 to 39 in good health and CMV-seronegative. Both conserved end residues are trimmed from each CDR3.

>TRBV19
ASSQQGYNEQF
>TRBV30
ALDRGSEKLF
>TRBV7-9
ASSLGGTSNTGELF
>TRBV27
ASSLGTGSYEQY
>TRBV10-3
AISVVGQGASGANVLT
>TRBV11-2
ASSPAGLAGGMGGELF
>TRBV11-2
ASSPQGADQETQY
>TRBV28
ASSLPVDRMGGYT
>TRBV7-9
ASNPQTSGSLYEQY
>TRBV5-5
ASSLVPGQGVSGELF
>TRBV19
ASWATGFRQPQH
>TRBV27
ASRGGTGRGYNSPLH
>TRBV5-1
ASSLVGGGEAF
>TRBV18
ASSPRDTEAF
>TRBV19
ASSIQGTWPSYNEQF
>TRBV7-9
ASSQLTGRSSYNEQF
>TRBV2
ASSVTSGKDEQY
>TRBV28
ASRGGASTDTQY
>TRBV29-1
SVSLTGGSYNEQF
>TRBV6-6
ASSYIGTSTGELF
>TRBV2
ASSLEGWDEQF
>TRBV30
AWSLDSLPYEQY
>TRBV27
ASSRDRGPNEKLF
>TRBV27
ASYGTGSEKLF
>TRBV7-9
ASSIPGLAGAALTDTQY
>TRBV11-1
ASSLAAGQVRTGELF
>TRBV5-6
ASSPWTGSLYGYT
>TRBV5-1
ASNIGGSGDTGELF
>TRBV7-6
ASSPNSGTSGRNEQF
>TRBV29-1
SAKAGGTDTQY
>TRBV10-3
AISELRAEETQY